These 11 T cell receptor beta chains were sequenced from one sample in a study of cytomegalovirus exposure and HLA in healthy donors. PCR involved 60 Vbeta and 13 Jbeta primers. Only in-frame clones appear in the TCRdb table, and some are missing; sequencing was by immunoSEQ multiplex PCR. The table lists 130,000 to 150,000 clones, roughly 80% of them singletons. Sequencing input: PBMCs. These receptors were obtained from a female donor in good health and CMV-seronegative.

The chain combines TRBV9 with TRBJ1-2; D is undetermined. Deletions cut 3 bases from V and 4 bases from J, with 7 bases between. The length of the CDR3 is 12 residues. The V gene's germline CDR1 is SGDLS and CDR2 YYNGEE. CDR3 DNA sequence: TGTGCCAGCAGCGGACTATCCTATGGCTACACCTTC. Translation: CASSGLSYGYTF.

The V gene is TRBV7-6, the J gene TRBJ1-3; TRBD1 aligns across 8 bases. Germline CDR1 reads SGHVS; CDR2 reads FNYEAQ. V shed 5 bases, J shed 0 bases, and the junction held 6 bases outside the gene matches. This CDR3 spans 16 amino acids. CDR3 region: CASSLGTGLSGNTIYF. The CDR3 DNA reads TGTGCCAGCAGCCTCGGGACAGGTCTCTCTGGAAACACCATATATTTT.

The chain employs TRBV29-1 and TRBJ2-1, with TRBD2 matching 9 bases. The ends lost 5 bases at V and 4 bases at J; junction bases unmatched: 3. Germline-derived CDR1 and CDR2 are SQVTM and ANQGSEA. CDR3 size: 13 residues. CDR3 region: CSVTAGGYNEQFF. CDR3 DNA: TGCAGCGTTACCGCGGGAGGGTACAATGAGCAGTTCTTC.

The chain is built from TRBV4-3 and TRBJ2-3, with 10 bases that match TRBD2. The V gene end was trimmed by 5 bases and the J gene end by 3 bases; junction bases not matched to a gene: 5. The germline V gene has CDR1 LGHNA and CDR2 YSLEER. This CDR3 has 15 amino acids. DNA of the CDR3: TGCGCCAGCAGCTTCAGCGGGGGGGCGACAGATACGCAGTATTTT. Translating gives CASSFSGGATDTQYF.

The chain links TRBV28 to TRBJ2-5, with D hard to call. There are 15 residues in the CDR3. Germline loops: CDR1 MDHEN, CDR2 SYDVKM. Trimming removed 2 bases from V and 11 bases from J, with 21 bases in between. CDR3 in DNA: TGTGCCAGCAGTTTAAGTGTCAGCGCAGTTTCTGAGCAGTACTTC. As protein: CASSLSVSAVSEQYF.

The chain combines TRBV19 with TRBJ1-6; 9 nucleotides agree with TRBD1. CDR3 size: 15 residues. Germline V gene sequence: CDR1 LNHDA, CDR2 SQIVND (reference sequence). V dropped 3 bases and J dropped 10; count of bases not matched to a gene: 7. The CDR3 spells CASSMVGQGISPLHF. In DNA form, the CDR3 reads TGTGCCAGTAGTATGGTGGGACAGGGAATCTCACCCCTCCACTTT.

This chain connects TRBV6-6 to TRBJ2-7, with a possible D match to TRBD2 (5 bases). V lost 5 bases to trimming and J lost 5 bases, with 13 bases between them. Germline V gene data show CDR1 as MNHNY and CDR2 as SVGAGI (reference sequence). This CDR3 comprises 13 residues. For the CDR3, the DNA is TGTGCCAGCAGTCCCCCGGGAATCAACGAGCAGTACTTC. Translating gives CASSPPGINEQYF.

The rearrangement joins TRBV5-1 to TRBJ2-2; D remains ambiguous. Trimming stripped 1 base from V and 1 base from J, with 8 bases between. The CDR3 is 15 residues long. Germline-derived CDR1 and CDR2 are SGHRS and YFSETQ. The CDR3 spells CASSLSPGNTGELFF. CDR3 in DNA: TGCGCCAGCAGCTTGTCCCCAGGGAACACCGGGGAGCTGTTTTTT. Drawing the rest from reference TRBV5-1 and TRBJ2-2, the complete variable domain is KAGVTQTPRYLIKTRGQQVTLSCSPISGHRSVSWYQQTPGQGLQFLFEYFSETQRNKGNFPGRFSGRQFSNSRSEMNVSTLELGDSALYLCASSLSPGNTGELFFGEGSRLTVL.

In nucleotides, the CDR3 is TGCAGCGTTCAACATGGGACAGGCAATCAGCCCCAGCATTTT. This gives the protein CSVQHGTGNQPQHF. The chain carries TRBV29-1 and TRBJ1-5, with 7 nucleotides matching TRBD1. CDR3 size: 14 residues. Per the germline V gene, CDR1 is SQVTM and CDR2 is ANQGSEA. V lost 5 bases to trimming and J lost 2 bases; unmatched junction nucleotides: 6.

There are a few counts of this clone. The J gene is TRBJ2-1, the V gene TRBV12-5; 14 bases are a match to TRBD2. Per germline, CDR1 LGHNT and CDR2 FRNRAP. The J segment lost 0 bases and the V segment lost 3 bases, leaving 10 bases of the junction unmatched. The CDR3 length is 20 residues. CDR3 nucleotide sequence: TGTGCTAGTGGTTTCACGACCGGGACTAGCGGGGGCCTCTCCTACAATGAGCAGTTCTTC. Amino acid sequence: CASGFTTGTSGGLSYNEQFF.

This chain joins TRBV7-9 and TRBJ2-1; 9 bases line up with TRBD2. V shed 1 base and J 6 bases; nucleotides not matched to a gene: 7. This CDR3 has 16 residues. Germline V gives CDR1 SEHNR, CDR2 FQNEAQ (reference sequence). The chain's CDR3 is CASSLVGGRALNEQFF. CDR3 coding DNA: TGTGCCAGCAGCTTAGTGGGCGGGAGGGCCCTCAATGAGCAGTTCTTC.